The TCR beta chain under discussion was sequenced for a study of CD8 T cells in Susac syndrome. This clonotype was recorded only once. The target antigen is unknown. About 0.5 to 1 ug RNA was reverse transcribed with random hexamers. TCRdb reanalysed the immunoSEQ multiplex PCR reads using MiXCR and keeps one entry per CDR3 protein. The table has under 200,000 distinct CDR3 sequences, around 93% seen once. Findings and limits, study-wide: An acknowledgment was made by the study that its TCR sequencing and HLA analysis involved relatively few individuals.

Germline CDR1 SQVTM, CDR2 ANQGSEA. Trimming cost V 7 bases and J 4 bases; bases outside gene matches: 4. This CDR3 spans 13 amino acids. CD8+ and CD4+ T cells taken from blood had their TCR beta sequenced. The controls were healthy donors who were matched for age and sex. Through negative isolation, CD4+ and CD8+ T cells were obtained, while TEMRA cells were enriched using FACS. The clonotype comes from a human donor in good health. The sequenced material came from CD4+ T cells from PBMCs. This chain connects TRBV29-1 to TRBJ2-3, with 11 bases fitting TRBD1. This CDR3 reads CSAGQGAADTQYF. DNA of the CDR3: TGCAGCGCAGGACAGGGGGCGGCAGATACGCAGTATTTT.